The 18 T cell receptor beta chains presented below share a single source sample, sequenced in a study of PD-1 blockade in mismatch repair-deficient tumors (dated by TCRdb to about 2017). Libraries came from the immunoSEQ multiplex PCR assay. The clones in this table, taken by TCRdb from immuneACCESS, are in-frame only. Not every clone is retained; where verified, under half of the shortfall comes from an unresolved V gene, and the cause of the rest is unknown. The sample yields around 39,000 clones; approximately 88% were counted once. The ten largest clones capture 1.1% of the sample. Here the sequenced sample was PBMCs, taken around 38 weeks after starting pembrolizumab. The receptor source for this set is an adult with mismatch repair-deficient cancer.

The CDR3 DNA sequence: TGTGCCAGCAGGTACCGGGGACAGGTTAATGAAAAACTGTTTTTT. The encoded protein is CASRYRGQVNEKLFF. This sequence joins TRBV6-5 and TRBJ1-4; 8 positions match TRBD1. The CDR3 is made up of 15 amino acids. J gave up 4 bases and V 6 bases, and 7 bases lay outside the gene matches. CDR1 and CDR2 from the germline V gene are MNHEY and SVGAGI.

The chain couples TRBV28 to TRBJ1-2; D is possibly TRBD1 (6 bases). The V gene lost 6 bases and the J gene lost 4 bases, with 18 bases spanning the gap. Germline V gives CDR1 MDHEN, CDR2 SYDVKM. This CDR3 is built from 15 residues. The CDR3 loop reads CASRPSQGRGYGYTF. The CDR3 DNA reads TGTGCCAGCAGACCATCACAGGGAAGGGGCTATGGCTACACCTTC.

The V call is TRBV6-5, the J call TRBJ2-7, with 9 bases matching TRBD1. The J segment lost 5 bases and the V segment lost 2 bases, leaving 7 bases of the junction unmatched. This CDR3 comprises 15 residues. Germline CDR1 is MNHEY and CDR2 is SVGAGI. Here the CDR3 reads CASSYVGTGKDEQYF. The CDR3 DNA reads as TGTGCCAGCAGTTACGTAGGGACAGGGAAAGACGAGCAGTACTTC.

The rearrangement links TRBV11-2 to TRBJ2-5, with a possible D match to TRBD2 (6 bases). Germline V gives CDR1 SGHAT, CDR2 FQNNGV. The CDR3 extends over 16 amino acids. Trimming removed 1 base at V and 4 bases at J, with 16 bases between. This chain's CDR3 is CASSLAGVRRGETQYF. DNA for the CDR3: TGTGCCAGCAGCTTAGCGGGAGTTCGTAGGGGAGAGACCCAGTACTTC.

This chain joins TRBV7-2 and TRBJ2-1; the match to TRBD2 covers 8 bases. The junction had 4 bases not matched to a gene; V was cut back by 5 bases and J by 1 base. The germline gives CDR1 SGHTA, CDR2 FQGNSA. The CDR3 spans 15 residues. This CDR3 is CASSIVAGSYNEQFF. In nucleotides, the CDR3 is TGTGCCAGCAGCATCGTAGCGGGGTCCTACAATGAGCAGTTCTTC.

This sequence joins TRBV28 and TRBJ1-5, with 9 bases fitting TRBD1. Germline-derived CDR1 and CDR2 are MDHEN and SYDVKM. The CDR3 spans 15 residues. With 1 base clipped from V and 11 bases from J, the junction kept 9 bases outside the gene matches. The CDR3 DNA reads TGTGCCAGCAGTTTATTTGGGACAGGGAGTAAGACCCAGCATTTT. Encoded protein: CASSLFGTGSKTQHF.

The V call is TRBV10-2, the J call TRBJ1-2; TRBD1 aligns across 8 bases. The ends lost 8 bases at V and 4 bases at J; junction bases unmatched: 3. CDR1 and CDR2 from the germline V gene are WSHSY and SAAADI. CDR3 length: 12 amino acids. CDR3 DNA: TGCGCCAGCGGACAGGGAGGCTATGGCTACACCTTC. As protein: CASGQGGYGYTF.

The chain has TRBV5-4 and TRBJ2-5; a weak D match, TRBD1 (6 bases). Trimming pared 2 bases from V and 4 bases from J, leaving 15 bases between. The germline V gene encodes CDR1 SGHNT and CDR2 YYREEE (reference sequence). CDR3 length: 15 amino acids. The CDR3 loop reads CASSFTGSKGETQYF. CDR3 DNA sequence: TGTGCCAGCAGCTTTACAGGGAGTAAGGGAGAGACCCAGTACTTC.

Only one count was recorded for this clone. The CDR3 protein is CASFGPPQFF. The CDR3 nucleotides read TGTGCCAGCTTCGGTCCTCCTCAGTTCTTC. The chain carries TRBV19 and TRBJ2-1; unclear D gene. Germline V lookup: CDR1 LNHDA, CDR2 SQIVND (reference sequence). The CDR3 runs 10 residues. The V end lost 9 bases, the J end lost 13 bases, and 13 bases lay between the germline ends. Combining the CDR3 with reference TRBV19 and TRBJ2-1 gives the whole variable domain DGGITQSPKYLFRKEGQNVTLSCEQNLNHDAMYWYRQDPGQGLRLIYYSQIVNDFQKGDIAEGYSVSREKKESFPLTVTSAQKNPTAFYLCASFGPPQFFGPGTRLTVL.

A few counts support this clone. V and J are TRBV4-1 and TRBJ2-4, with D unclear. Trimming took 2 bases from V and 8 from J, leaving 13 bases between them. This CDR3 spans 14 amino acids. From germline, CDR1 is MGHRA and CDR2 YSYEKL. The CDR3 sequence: CASSQTLTMDIQYF. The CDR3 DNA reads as TGCGCCAGCAGCCAAACTCTTACTATGGACATTCAGTACTTC.

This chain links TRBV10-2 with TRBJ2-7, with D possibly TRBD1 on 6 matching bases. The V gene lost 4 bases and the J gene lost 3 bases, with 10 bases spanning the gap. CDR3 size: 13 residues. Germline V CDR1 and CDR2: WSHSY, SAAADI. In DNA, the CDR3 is TGCGCCAGCAGTGGCGGACAGCTCTACGAGCAGTACTTC. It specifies CASSGGQLYEQYF.

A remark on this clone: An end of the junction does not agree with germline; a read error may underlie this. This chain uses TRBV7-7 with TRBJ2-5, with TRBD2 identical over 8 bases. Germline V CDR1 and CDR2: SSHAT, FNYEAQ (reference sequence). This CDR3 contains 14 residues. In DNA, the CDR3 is TGTGCTAGCAGCGAGACTAGCGCCAGGGGGACCCAGTACTTC. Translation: CASSETSARGTQYF.

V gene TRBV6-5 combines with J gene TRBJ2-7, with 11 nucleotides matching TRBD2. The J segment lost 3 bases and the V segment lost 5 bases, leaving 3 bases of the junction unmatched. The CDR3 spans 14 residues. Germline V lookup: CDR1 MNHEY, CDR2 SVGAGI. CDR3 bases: TGTGCCAGCAGTAGACTAGCGGGAAACTACGAGCAGTACTTC. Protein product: CASSRLAGNYEQYF.

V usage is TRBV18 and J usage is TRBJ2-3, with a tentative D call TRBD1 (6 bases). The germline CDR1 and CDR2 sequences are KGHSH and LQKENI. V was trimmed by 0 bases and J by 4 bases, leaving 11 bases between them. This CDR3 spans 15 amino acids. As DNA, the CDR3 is TGTGCCAGCTCACCACCGAACAGGGTGGCAGATACGCAGTATTTT. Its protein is CASSPPNRVADTQYF.

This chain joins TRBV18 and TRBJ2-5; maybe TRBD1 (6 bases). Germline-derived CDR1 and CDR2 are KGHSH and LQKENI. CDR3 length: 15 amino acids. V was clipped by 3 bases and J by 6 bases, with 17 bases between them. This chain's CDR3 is CASSPGTGWQKTQYF. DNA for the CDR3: TGTGCCAGCTCACCTGGAACAGGGTGGCAAAAGACCCAGTACTTC.

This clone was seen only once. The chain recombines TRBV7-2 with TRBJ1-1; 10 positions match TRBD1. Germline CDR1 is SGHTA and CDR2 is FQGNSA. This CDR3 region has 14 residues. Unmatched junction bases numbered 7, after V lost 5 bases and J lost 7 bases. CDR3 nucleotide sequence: TGTGCCAGCAGCCAGACAGGGGGCCAGGATGAAGCTTTCTTT. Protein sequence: CASSQTGGQDEAFF.

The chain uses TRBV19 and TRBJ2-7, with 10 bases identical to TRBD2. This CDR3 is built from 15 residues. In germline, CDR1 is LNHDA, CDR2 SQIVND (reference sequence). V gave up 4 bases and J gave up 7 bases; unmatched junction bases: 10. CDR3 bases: TGTGCCAGTAGTAAGGGGTCTAGCGGGAGAGAGGAGCAGTACTTC. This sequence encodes CASSKGSSGREEQYF. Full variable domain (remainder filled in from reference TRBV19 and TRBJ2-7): DGGITQSPKYLFRKEGQNVTLSCEQNLNHDAMYWYRQDPGQGLRLIYYSQIVNDFQKGDIAEGYSVSREKKESFPLTVTSAQKNPTAFYLCASSKGSSGREEQYFGPGTRLTVT.

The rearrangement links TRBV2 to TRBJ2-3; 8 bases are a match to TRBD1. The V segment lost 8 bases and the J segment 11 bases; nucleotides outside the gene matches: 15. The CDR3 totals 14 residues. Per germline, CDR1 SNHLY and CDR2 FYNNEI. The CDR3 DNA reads TGTGCCAGCTTCCTCCGGCAGGGGGCGCGGGAGCAGTATTTT. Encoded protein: CASFLRQGAREQYF.